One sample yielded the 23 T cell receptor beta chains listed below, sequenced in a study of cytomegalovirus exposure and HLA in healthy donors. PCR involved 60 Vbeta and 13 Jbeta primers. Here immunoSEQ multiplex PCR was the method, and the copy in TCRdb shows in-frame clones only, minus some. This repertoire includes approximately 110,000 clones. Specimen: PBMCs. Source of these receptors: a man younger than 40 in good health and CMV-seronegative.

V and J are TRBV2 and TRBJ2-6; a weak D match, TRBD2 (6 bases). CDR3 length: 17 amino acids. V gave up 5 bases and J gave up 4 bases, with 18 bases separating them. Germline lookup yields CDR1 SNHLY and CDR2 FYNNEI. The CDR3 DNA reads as TGTGCCAGCAGTAGGGATGCGGGGAGAAAGGGGGCCAACGTCCTGACTTTC. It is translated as CASSRDAGRKGANVLTF.

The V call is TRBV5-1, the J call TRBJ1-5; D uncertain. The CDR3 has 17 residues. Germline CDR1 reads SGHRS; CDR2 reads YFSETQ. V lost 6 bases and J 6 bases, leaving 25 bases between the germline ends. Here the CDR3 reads CASTYVRAEVLGQPQHF. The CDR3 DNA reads TGCGCCAGCACCTACGTGAGGGCGGAGGTTTTAGGTCAGCCCCAGCATTTT.

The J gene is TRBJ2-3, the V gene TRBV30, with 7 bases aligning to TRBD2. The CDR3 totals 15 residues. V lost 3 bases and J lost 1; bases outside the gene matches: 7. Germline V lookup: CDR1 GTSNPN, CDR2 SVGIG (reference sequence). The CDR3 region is CAWRSGRERTDTQYF. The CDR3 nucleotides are TGTGCCTGGAGAAGCGGGCGGGAGCGCACAGATACGCAGTATTTT.

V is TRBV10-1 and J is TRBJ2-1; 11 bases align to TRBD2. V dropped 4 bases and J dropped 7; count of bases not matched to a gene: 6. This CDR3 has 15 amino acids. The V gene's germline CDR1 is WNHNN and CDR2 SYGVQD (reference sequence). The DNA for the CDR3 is TGCGCCAGCAGTGTAGCGGGAGGGCCGATGAATGAGCAGTTCTTC. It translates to CASSVAGGPMNEQFF.

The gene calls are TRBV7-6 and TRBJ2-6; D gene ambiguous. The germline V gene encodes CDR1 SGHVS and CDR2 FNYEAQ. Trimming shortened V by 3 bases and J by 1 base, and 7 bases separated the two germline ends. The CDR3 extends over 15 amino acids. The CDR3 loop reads CASSFYSSGANVLTF. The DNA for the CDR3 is TGTGCCAGCAGCTTTTATTCTTCTGGGGCCAACGTCCTGACTTTC.

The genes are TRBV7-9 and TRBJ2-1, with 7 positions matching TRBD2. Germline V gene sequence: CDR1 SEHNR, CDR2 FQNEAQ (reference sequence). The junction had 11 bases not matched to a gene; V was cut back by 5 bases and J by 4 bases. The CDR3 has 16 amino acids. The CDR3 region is CASSPREALKYNEQFF. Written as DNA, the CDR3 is TGTGCCAGCAGCCCCCGGGAGGCCCTTAAATACAATGAGCAGTTCTTC.

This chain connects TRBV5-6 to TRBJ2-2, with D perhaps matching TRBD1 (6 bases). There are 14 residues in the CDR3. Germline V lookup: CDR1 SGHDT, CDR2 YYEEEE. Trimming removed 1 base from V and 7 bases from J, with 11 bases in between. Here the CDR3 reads CASSLIGGSGELFF. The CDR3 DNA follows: TGTGCCAGCAGCTTGATTGGGGGCAGCGGGGAGCTGTTTTTT.

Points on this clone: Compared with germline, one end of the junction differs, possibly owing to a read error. Written as DNA, the CDR3 is TGTGCCAGCAGCTTGAAGCTAGAGACTAGCTCCCACGAGCAGTACTTC. This gives the protein CASSLKLETSSHEQYF. V is TRBV5-4 and J is TRBJ2-7, with 7 nucleotides matching TRBD2. The CDR3 spans 16 residues. CDR1 is SGHNT, CDR2 YYREEE, per germline (reference sequence).

CDR3 region: CSAEGQGANEQFF. CDR3 coding DNA: TGCAGCGCCGAGGGACAGGGGGCCAATGAGCAGTTCTTC. The chain links TRBV29-1 to TRBJ2-1, with TRBD1 matching over 12 bases. The ends lost 7 bases at V and 6 bases at J; junction bases unmatched: 4. Per germline, CDR1 SQVTM and CDR2 ANQGSEA. This CDR3 spans 13 amino acids.

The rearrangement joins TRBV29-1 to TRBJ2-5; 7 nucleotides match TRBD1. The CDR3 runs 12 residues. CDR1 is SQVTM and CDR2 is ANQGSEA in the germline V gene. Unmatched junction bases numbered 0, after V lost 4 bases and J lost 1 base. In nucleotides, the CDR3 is TGCAGCGTTGGGGACAGCCAAGAGACCCAGTACTTC. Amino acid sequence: CSVGDSQETQYF.

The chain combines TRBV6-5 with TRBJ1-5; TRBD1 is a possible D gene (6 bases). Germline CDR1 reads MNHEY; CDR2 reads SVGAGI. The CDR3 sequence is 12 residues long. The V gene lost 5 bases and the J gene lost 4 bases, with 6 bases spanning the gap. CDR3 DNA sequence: TGTGCCAGCAGTACAGGGAATCAGCCCCAGCATTTT. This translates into CASSTGNQPQHF.

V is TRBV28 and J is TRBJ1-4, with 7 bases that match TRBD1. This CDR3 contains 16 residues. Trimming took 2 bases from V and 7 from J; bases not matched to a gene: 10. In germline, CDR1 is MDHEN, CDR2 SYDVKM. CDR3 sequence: CASSLPPRGQIEKLFF. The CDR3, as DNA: TGTGCCAGCAGTTTACCACCTAGGGGACAGATTGAAAAACTGTTTTTT. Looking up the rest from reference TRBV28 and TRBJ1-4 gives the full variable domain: DVKVTQSSRYLVKRTGEKVFLECVQDMDHENMFWYRQDPGLGLRLIYFSYDVKMKEKGDIPEGYSVSREKKERFSLILESASTNQTSMYLCASSLPPRGQIEKLFFGSGTQLSVL.

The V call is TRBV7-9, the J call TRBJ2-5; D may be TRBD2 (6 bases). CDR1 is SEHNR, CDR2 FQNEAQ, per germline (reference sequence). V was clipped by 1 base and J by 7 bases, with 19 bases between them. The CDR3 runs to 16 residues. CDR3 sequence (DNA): TGTGCCAGCAGCTTAGGTAACCTCGGCGGGGTGTGGACCCAGTACTTC. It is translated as CASSLGNLGGVWTQYF.

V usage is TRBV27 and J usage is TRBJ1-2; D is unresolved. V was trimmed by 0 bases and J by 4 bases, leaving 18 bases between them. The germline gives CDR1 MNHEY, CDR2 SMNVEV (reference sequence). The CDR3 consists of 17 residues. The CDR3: CASSLSPVVSYSYGYTF. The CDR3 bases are TGTGCCAGCAGTTTATCCCCCGTTGTATCATATAGCTATGGCTACACCTTC.

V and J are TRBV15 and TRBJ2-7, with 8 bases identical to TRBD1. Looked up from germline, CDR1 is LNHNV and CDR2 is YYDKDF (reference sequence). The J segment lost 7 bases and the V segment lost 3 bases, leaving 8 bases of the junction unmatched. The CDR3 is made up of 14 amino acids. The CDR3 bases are TGTGCCACCAGCAGGGACAGGGCGTCCTGGGAGCAGTACTTC. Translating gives CATSRDRASWEQYF.

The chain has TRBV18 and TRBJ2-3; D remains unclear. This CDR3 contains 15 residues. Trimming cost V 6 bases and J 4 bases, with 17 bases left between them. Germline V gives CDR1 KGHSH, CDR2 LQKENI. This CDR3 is CASSPRPPGADTQYF. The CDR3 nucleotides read TGTGCCAGCTCCCCCAGGCCTCCTGGCGCAGATACGCAGTATTTT.

CDR3 sequence: CASSLGGRAETEQFF. The CDR3 DNA is TGTGCCAGCAGCTTAGGTGGGCGGGCCGAAACCGAGCAGTTCTTC. The chain joins TRBV7-8 to TRBJ2-1, with D perhaps TRBD2 (5 bases). Germline V gene data show CDR1 as SGHVS and CDR2 as FQNEAQ. The germline V and J ends were trimmed by 1 base and 10 bases, with 17 bases remaining between them. This CDR3 contains 15 residues.

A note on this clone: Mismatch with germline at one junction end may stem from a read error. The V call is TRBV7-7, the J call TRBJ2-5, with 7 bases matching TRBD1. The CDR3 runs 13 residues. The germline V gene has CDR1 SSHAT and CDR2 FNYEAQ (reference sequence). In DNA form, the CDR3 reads TGTGCTAGCAGCTCGACAGGGTTGGAGACCCAGTACTTC. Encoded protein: CASSSTGLETQYF. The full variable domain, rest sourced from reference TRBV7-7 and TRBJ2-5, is GAGVSQSPRYKVTKRGQDVTLRCDPISSHATLYWYQQALGQGPEFLTYFNYEAQPDKSGLPSDRFSAERPEGSISTLTIQRTEQRDSAMYRCASSSTGLETQYFGPGTRLLVL.

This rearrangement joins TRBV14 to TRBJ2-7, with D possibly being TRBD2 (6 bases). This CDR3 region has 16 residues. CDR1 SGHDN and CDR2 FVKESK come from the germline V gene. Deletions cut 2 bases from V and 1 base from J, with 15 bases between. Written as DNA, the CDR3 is TGTGCCAGCAGCCAATTACCTAGCGCGAAATCCTACGAGCAGTACTTC. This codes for CASSQLPSAKSYEQYF.

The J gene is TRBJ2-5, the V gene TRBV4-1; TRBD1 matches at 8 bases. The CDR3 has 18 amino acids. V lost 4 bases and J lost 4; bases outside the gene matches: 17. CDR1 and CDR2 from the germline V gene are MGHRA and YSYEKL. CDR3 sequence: CASSPDNRDRSRRETQYF. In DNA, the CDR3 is TGCGCCAGCAGCCCTGATAACCGGGACAGGTCTAGAAGAGAGACCCAGTACTTC.

The DNA for the CDR3 is TGTGCCTGGACAGATCCCCTTTACAATGAGCAGTTCTTC. Translated, it gives CAWTDPLYNEQFF. V gene TRBV30 combines with J gene TRBJ2-1; D gene uncertain. The CDR3 contains 13 residues. From germline, CDR1 is GTSNPN and CDR2 SVGIG (reference sequence). Trimming shortened V by 4 bases and J by 4 bases, and 11 bases separated the two germline ends.

The CDR3 here is CASRRGTENYEQYF. The CDR3 DNA is TGTGCCAGCCGACGAGGGACAGAGAACTACGAGCAGTACTTC. The J gene is TRBJ2-7, the V gene TRBV7-2, with 7 nucleotides matching TRBD1. CDR1 is SGHTA and CDR2 is FQGNSA in the germline V gene. The length of the CDR3 is 14 residues. Unmatched junction bases numbered 10, after V lost 8 bases and J lost 3 bases.

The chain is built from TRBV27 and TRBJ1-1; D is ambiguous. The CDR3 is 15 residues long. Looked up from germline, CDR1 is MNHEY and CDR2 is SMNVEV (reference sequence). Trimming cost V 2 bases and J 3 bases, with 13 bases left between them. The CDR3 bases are TGTGCCAGCAGTTTAAGGAATTGGGGAGACACTGAAGCTTTCTTT. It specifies CASSLRNWGDTEAFF.